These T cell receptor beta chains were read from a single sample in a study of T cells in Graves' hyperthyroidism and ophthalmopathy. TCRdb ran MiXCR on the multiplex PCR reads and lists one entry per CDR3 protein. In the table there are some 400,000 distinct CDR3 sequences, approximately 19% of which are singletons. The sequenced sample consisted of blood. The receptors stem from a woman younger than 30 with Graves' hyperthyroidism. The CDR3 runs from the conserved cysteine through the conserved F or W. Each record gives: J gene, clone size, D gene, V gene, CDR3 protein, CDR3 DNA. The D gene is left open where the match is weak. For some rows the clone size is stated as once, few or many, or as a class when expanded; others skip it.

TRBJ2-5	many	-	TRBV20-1	CSVNQGGPETQYF	TGCAGTGTTAATCAGGGTGGTCCAGAGACCCAGTACTTC
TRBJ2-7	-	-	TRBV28	CASSTNGRTVNPYEQYF	TGTGCCAGCAGCACCAATGGTAGGACGGTCAATCCCTACGAGCAGTACTTC
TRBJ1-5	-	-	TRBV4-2	CASSPSGEQPQHF	TGTGCCAGCAGCCCATCAGGGGAACAGCCCCAGCATTTT
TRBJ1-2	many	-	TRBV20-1	CSARDHYRAPRYGYTF	TGCAGTGCTAGAGATCATTACAGGGCCCCCCGCTATGGCTACACCTTC
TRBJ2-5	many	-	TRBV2	CASSFDRSQETQYF	TGTGCCAGCAGTTTCGACAGATCTCAAGAGACCCAGTACTTC
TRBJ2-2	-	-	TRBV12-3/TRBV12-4	CASSLKNTGELFF	TGTGCCAGCAGTTTAAAGAACACCGGGGAGCTGTTTTTT
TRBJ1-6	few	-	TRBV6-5	CASSLQSPDNPPLHF	TGTGCCAGCAGTTTACAGAGTCCCGATAATCCACCCCTCCACTTT
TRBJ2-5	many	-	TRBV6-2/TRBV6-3	CASSRGLETQYF	TGTGCCAGCAGTCGGGGGCTGGAGACCCAGTACTTC
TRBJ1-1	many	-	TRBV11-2	CASSLTLKTEAFF	TGTGCCAGCAGCTTAACTTTGAAGACTGAAGCTTTCTTT
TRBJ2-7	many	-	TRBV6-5	CASSYSGGDGYEQYF	TGTGCCAGCAGTTACTCGGGCGGTGACGGCTACGAGCAGTACTTC
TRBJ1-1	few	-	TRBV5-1	CASSLFIWHGTLGTEAFF	TGCGCCAGCAGCTTGTTTATCTGGCACGGCACTTTAGGCACTGAAGCTTTCTTT
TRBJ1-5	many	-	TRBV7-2	CASSLAGPNSNQPQHF	TGTGCCAGCAGCTTAGCCGGCCCAAATAGCAATCAGCCCCAGCATTTT
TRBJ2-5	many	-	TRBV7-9	CASSFTRVRGKTQYF	TGTGCCAGCAGCTTTACAAGGGTTCGCGGGAAGACCCAGTACTTC
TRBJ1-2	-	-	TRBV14	CASSQDNLARHYGYTF	TGTGCCAGCAGCCAAGATAACCTAGCTCGACACTATGGCTACACCTTC
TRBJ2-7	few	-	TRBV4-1	CASSQPQDRYEQYF	TGCGCCAGCAGCCAACCCCAGGACCGCTACGAGCAGTACTTC
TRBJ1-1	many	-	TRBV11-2	CASSLGITAFF	TGTGCCAGCAGCTTAGGGATCACAGCTTTCTTT
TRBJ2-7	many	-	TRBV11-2	CASTRDIVYEQYF	TGTGCCAGCACCCGGGACATAGTCTACGAGCAGTACTTC
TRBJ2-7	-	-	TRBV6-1	CASSEVHPYEQYF	TGTGCCAGCAGTGAGGTCCACCCCTACGAGCAGTACTTC
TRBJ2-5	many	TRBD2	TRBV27	CASSKGGGSETQYF	TGTGCCAGCAGTAAGGGCGGGGGGTCGGAGACCCAGTACTTC
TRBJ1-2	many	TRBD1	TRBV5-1	CASSPQGSGGYTF	TGCGCCAGCAGCCCACAGGGGAGTGGTGGCTACACCTTC
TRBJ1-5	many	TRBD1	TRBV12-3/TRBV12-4	CASSTIQGGFNQPQHF	TGTGCCAGCAGTACAATACAGGGGGGTTTCAATCAGCCCCAGCATTTT
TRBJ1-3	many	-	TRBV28	CASSLRRDSGNTIYF	TGTGCCAGCAGTTTACGGAGAGACTCTGGAAACACCATATATTTT
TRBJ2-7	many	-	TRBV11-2	CASSLGWGTYEQYF	TGTGCCAGCAGCTTAGGGTGGGGGACCTACGAGCAGTACTTC
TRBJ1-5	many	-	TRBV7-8	CASAGPNQPQHF	TGTGCCAGCGCCGGCCCCAATCAGCCCCAGCATTTT
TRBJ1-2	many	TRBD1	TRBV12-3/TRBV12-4	CASASQTGTGYGYTF	TGTGCCAGCGCTAGCCAAACCGGGACAGGATACGGCTACACCTTC
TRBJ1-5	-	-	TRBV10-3	CAISDGGADQPQHF	TGTGCCATCAGTGACGGGGGCGCAGATCAGCCCCAGCATTTT
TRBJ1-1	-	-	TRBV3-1	CASSSTQRAAAFF	TGTGCCAGCAGCAGTACCCAGCGGGCGGCAGCTTTCTTT
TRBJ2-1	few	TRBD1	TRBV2	CASISGQGNEQFF	TGTGCCAGCATATCGGGACAGGGAAATGAGCAGTTCTTC
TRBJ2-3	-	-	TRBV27	CASSVTDTQYF	TGTGCCAGCAGTGTAACAGATACGCAGTATTTT
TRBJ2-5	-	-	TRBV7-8	CASSPVGPMETQYF	TGTGCCAGCAGTCCTGTGGGACCCATGGAGACCCAGTACTTC
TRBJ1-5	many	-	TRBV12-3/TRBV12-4	CASSPGAGYQPQHF	TGTGCCAGCAGCCCGGGCGCAGGGTATCAGCCCCAGCATTTT
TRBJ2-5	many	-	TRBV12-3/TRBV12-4	CASSIPGRQETQYF	TGTGCCAGCAGTATACCGGGACGGCAAGAGACCCAGTACTTC